This TCR beta chain was captured by sequencing in a study of blood T cells in healthy people across ages. V dropped 0 bases and J dropped 2; count of bases not matched to a gene: 3. This CDR3 spans 15 amino acids. Germline V gives CDR1 SGHRS, CDR2 YFSETQ. This clonotype was detected only a few times. Its antigen is still unknown. Overall study results and limits: What prevented conclusive comparison of naive and antigen-experienced cells was that PBMCs were unsorted.

Through a sample-barcoded 5' primer and a J-beta primer mix, a second PCR was run for roughly 6 to 12 cycles. Each CDR3 protein is one row after TCRdb ran MiXCR on the 5' RACE reads. This sample has roughly 1,500,000 distinct CDR3 sequences, with about 31% found just once. This receptor was identified in a woman aged 25 to 39 in good health. The rearrangement uses TRBV5-1 and TRBJ2-5, with TRBD2 identical over 8 bases. The specimen was blood. The CDR3 loop is CASSLERGIQETQYF. CDR3 DNA: TGCGCCAGCAGCTTGGAGCGGGGGATTCAAGAGACCCAGTACTTC.